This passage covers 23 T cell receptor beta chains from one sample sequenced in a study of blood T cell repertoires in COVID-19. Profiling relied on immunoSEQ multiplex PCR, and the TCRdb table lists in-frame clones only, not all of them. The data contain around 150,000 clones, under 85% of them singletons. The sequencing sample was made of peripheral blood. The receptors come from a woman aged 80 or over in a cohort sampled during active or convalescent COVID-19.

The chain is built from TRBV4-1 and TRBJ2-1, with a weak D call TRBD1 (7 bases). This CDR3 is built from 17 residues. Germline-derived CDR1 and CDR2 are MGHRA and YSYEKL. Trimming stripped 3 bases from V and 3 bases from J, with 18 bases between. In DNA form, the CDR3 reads TGCGCCAGCAGCCATACTTCTGCAGGGGGGTTCTACAATGAGCAGTTCTTC. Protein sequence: CASSHTSAGGFYNEQFF.

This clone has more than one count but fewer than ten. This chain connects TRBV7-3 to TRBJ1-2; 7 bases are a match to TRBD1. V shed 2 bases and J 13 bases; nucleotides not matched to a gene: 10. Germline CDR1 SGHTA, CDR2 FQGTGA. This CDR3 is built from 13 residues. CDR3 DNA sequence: TGTGCCAGCAGCTTAGGGGGCGAGGGGGCGATCACCTTC. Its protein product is CASSLGGEGAITF.

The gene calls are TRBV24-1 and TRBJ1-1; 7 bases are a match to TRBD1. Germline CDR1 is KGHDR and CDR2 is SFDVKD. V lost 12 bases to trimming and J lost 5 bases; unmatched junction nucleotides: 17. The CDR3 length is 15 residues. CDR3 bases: TGTGCCCCCTCAAGTACAGGGGTTGGAAAGACTGAAGCTTTCTTT. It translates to CAPSSTGVGKTEAFF.

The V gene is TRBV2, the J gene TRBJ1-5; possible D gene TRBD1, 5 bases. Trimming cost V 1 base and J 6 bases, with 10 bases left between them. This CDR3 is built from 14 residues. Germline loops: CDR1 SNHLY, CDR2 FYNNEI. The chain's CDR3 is CASSEGGRAQPQHF. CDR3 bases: TGTGCCAGCAGTGAAGGGGGCAGGGCTCAGCCCCAGCATTTT.

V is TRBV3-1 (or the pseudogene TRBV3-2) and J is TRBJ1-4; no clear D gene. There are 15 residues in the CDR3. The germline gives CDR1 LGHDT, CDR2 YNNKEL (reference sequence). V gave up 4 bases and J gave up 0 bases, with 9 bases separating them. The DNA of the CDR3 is TGTGCCAGCAGCCTCTCCGGGGCAACTAATGAAAAACTGTTTTTT. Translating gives CASSLSGATNEKLFF.

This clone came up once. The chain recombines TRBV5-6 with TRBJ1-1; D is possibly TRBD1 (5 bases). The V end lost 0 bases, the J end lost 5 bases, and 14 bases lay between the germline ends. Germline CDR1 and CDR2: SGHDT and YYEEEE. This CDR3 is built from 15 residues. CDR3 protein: CASSLAGGRSTEAFF. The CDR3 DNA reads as TGTGCCAGCAGCTTGGCCGGGGGTCGGAGTACTGAAGCTTTCTTT.

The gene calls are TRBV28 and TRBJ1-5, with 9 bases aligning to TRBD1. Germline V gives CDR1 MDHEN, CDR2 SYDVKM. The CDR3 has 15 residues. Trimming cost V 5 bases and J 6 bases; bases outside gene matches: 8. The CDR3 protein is CASSEGQGRAQPQHF. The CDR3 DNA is TGTGCCAGCAGTGAAGGACAGGGGCGAGCTCAGCCCCAGCATTTT.

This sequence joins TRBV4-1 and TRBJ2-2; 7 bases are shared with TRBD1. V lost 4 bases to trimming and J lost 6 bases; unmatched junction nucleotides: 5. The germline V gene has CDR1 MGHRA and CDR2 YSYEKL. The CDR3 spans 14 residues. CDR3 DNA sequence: TGCGCCAGCAGCCCATTAGACAGGGCCGGGGAGCTGTTTTTT. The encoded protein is CASSPLDRAGELFF.

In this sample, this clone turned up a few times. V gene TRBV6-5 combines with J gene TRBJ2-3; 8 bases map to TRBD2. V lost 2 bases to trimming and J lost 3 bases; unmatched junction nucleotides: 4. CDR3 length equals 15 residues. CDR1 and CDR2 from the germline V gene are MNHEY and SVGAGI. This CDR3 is CASSYGTSRTDTQYF. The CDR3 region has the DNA TGTGCCAGCAGTTACGGGACTAGTCGTACAGATACGCAGTATTTT.

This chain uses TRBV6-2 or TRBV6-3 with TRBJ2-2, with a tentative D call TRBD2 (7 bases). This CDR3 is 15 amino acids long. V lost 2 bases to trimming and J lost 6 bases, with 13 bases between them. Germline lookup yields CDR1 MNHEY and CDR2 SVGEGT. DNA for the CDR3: TGTGCCAGCAGTTACGGACGGGGGGCGGCCGGGGAGCTGTTTTTT. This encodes CASSYGRGAAGELFF.

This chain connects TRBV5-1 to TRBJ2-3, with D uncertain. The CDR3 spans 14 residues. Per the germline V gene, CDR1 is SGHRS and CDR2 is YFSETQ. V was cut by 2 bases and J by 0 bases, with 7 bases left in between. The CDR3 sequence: CASSFEASTDTQYF. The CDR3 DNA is TGCGCCAGCAGCTTTGAGGCTAGCACAGATACGCAGTATTTT.

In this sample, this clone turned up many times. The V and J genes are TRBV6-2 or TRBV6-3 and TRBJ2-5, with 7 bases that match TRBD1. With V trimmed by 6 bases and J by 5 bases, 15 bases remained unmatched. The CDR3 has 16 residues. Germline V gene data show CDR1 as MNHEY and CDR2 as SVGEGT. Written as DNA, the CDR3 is TGTGCCAGCAGCAACATTGGAGGACAGGCCTTCGAGACCCAGTACTTC. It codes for CASSNIGGQAFETQYF.

CDR3 DNA: TGTGCCAGCACCTCTTCTGTTGGGGGGAATAGCAATCAGCCCCAGCATTTT. Its protein is CASTSSVGGNSNQPQHF. The chain joins TRBV28 to TRBJ1-5, with D tentatively TRBD1 (5 bases). The germline V and J ends were trimmed by 7 bases and 0 bases, with 19 bases remaining between them. This CDR3 has 17 residues. CDR1 and CDR2 (germline): MDHEN, SYDVKM. The full variable domain, in which reference TRBV28 and TRBJ1-5 provide the parts outside the CDR3, is DVKVTQSSRYLVKRTGEKVFLECVQDMDHENMFWYRQDPGLGLRLIYFSYDVKMKEKGDIPEGYSVSREKKERFSLILESASTNQTSMYLCASTSSVGGNSNQPQHFGDGTRLSIL.

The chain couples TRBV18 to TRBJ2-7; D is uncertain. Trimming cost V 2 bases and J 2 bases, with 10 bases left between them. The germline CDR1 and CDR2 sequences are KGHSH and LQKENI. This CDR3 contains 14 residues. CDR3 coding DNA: TGTGCCAGCTCACCATCGACCAGGACCTACGAGCAGTACGTC. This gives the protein CASSPSTRTYEQYV.

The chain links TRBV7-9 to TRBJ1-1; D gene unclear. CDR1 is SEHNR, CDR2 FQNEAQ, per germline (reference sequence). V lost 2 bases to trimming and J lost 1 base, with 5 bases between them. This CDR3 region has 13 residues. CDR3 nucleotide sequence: TGTGCCAGCAGCTTAAAGCGGAACACTGAAGCTTTCTTT. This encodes CASSLKRNTEAFF.

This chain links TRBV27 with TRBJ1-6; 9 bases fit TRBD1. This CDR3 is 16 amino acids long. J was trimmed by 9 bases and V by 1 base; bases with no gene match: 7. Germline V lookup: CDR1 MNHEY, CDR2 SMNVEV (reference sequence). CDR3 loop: CASSLWGTGKGSPLHF. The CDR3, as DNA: TGTGCCAGCAGTTTATGGGGGACAGGGAAGGGTTCACCCCTCCACTTT.

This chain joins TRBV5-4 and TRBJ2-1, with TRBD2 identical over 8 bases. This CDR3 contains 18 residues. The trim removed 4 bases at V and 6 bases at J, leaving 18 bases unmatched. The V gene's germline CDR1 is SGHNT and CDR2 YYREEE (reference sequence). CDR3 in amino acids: CASSTAKYTGTSVNEQFF. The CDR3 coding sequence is TGTGCCAGCAGCACCGCTAAGTATACCGGGACTAGTGTCAATGAGCAGTTCTTC.

The DNA for the CDR3 is TGCGCCAGCAGCTTGGAAATTCTCGGGGGGCTCAGCACAGATACGCAGTATTTT. Encoded protein: CASSLEILGGLSTDTQYF. The rearrangement links TRBV5-1 to TRBJ2-3, with D perhaps TRBD2 (7 bases). Trimming cost V 0 bases and J 0 bases, with 17 bases left between them. The CDR3 totals 18 residues. Germline values: CDR1 SGHRS, CDR2 YFSETQ.

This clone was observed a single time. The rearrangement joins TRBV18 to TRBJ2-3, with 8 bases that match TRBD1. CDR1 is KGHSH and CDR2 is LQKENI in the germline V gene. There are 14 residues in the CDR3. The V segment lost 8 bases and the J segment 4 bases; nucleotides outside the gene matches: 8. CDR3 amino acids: CASRYGQGPDTQYF. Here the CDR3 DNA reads TGTGCCAGCCGTTATGGACAGGGCCCAGATACGCAGTATTTT.

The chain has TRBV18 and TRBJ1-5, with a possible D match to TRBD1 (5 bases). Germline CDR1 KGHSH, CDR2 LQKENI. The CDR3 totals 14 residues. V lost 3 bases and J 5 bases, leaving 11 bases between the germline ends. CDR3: CASSPLDSHQPQHF. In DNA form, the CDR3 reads TGTGCCAGCTCACCTCTCGACAGCCATCAGCCCCAGCATTTT.

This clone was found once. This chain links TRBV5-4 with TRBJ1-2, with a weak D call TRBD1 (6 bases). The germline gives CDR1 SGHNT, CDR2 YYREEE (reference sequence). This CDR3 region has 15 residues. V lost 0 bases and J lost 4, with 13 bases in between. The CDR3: CASSLVPDRLYGYTF. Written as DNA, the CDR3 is TGTGCCAGCAGCTTGGTCCCCGACAGGCTCTATGGCTACACCTTC.

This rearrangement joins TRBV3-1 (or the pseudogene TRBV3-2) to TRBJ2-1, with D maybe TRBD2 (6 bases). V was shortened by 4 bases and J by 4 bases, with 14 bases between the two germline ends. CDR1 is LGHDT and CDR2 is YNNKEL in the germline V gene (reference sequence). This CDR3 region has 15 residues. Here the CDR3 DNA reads TGTGCCAGCAGCCTACGGACTAACTTATACAATGAGCAGTTCTTC. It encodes CASSLRTNLYNEQFF.

This chain's CDR3 is CASSERQGATGELFF. The CDR3 DNA reads TGTGCCAGCAGCGAACGACAGGGCGCCACCGGGGAGCTGTTTTTT. The chain uses TRBV7-9 and TRBJ2-2; 7 bases match TRBD1. The V segment lost 5 bases and the J segment 4 bases; nucleotides outside the gene matches: 7. The CDR3 length is 15 residues. CDR1 is SEHNR and CDR2 is FQNEAQ in the germline V gene (reference sequence).